This T cell receptor beta chain was recorded in a study of vaccination effects on CD4 cells after COVID-19. On the study more broadly: Each person got two doses of an mRNA SARS-CoV-2 vaccine, BNT162b2 or mRNA-1273.

Comments on this clone: Antigen unknown.

Study results and caveats: Healthy vaccinees' vaccine-induced clones included only 1 of 255 that recognized common cold coronaviruses.

Antigen-specific CD4+ T cells expanded by the ViraFEST assay with viral peptide pools were then sequenced. CD4+ T cells were isolated after 10 days of culture. The study found no prior SARS-CoV-2 infection in the vaccine recipients, who tested negative for nucleocapsid antibodies. Days 3 and 7 saw half the medium replaced with IL-2 medium. CDR1 MNHNS and CDR2 SASEGT come from the germline V gene. The CDR3 contains 19 residues. Trimming cost V 1 base and J 2 bases, with 20 bases left between them. Only in-frame clones appear in the TCRdb table, and some are missing; sequencing was by immunoSEQ multiplex PCR. Of about 71,000 clones listed, 80% are singletons.

The input for sequencing was CD4+ T cells from PBMCs cultured with SARS-CoV-2 spike peptides, taken before COVID-19 vaccination. The J gene is TRBJ1-4, the V gene TRBV6-1, with D perhaps matching TRBD1 (5 bases). The receptor was isolated from a human donor who received a COVID-19 vaccine. CDR3 nucleotide sequence: TGTGCCAGCAGTGAAGGCCTCGGCTTGGTCGGGGCGACTAATGAAAAACTGTTTTTT. Translated: CASSEGLGLVGATNEKLFF.